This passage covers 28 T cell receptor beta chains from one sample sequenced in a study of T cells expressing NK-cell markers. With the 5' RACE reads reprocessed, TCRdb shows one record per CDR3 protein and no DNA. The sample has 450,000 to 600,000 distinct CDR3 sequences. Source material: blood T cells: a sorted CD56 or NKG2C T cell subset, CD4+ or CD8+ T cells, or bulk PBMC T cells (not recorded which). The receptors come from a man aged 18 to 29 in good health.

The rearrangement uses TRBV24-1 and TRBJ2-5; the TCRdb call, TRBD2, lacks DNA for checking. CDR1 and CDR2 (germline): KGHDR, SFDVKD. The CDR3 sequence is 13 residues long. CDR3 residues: CATGNLGEETQYF.

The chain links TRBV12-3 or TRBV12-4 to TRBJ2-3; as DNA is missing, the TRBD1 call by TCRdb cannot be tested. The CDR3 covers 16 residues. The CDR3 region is CASSFRIPWPTDTQYF.

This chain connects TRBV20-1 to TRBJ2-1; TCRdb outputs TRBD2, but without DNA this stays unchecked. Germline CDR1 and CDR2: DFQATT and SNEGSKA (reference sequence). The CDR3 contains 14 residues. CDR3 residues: CSADHRDYHNEQFF.

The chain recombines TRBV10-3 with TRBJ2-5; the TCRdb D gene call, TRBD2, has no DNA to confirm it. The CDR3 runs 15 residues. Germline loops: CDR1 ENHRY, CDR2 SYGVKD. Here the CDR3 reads CAISEVPQLAETQYF.

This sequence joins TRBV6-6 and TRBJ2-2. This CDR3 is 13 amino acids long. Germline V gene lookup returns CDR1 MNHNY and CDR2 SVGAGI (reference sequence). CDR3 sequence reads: CASRVTNTGELFF.

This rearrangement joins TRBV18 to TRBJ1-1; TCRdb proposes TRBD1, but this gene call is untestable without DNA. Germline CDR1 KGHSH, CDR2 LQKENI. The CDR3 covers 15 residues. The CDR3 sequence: CASSLTMTDSDEAFF.

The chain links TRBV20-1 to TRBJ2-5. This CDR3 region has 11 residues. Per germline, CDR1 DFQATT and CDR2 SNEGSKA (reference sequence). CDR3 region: CSATQQETQYF.

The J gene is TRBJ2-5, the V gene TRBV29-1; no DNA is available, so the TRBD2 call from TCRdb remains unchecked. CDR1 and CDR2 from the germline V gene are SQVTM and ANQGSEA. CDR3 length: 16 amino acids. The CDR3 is CSVEGVLREGRETQYF.

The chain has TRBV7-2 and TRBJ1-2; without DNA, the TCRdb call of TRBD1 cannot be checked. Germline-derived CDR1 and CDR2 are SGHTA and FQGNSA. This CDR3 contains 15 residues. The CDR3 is CASSLDSGDGYGYTF.

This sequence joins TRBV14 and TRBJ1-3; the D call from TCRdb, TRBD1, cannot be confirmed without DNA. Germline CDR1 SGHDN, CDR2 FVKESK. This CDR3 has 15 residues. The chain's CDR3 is CASSQGRASGNTIYF.

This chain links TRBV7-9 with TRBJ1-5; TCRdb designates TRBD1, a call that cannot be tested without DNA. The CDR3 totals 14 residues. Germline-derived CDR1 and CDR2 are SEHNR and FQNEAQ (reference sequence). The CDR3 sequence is CASSSSDTYQAQHF.

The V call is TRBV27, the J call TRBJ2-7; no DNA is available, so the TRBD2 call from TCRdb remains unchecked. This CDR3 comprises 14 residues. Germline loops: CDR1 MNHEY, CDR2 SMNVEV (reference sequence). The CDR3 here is CASRAGAHTYEQYF.

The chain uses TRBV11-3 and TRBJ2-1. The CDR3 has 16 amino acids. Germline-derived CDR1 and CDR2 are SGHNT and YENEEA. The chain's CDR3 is CASSLPAGATYNEQFF.

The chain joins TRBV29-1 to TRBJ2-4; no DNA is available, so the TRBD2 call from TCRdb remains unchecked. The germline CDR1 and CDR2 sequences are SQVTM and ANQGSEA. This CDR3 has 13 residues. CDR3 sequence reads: CSALGSGPNIQYF.

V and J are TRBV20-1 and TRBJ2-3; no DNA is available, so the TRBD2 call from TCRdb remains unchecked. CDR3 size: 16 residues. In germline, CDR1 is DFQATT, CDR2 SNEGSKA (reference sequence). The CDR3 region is CSASDAGLAATDTQYF.

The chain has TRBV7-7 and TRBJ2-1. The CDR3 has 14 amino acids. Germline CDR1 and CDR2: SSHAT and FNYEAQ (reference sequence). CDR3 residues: CASSPPDGYNEQFF.

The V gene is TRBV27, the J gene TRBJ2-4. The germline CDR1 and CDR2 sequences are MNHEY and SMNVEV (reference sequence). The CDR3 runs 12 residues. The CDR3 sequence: CASGLGKNIQYF.

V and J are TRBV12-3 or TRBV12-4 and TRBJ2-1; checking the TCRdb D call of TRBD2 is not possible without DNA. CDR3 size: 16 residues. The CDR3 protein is CASSMLSLAGGNEQFF.

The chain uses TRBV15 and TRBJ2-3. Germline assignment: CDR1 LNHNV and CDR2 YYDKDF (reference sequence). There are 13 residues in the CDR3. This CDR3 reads CATSRVNPDTQYF.

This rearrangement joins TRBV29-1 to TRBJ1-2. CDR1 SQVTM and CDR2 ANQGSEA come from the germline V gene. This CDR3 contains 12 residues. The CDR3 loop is CSVEAFDYGYTF.

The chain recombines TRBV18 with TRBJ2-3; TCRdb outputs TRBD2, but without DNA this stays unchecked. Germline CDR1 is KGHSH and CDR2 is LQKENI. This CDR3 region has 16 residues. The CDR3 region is CASSRLGSGGADTQYF.

CDR3 loop: CASRIAGVYAEAFF. The chain has TRBV2 and TRBJ1-1; TCRdb proposes TRBD1, but this gene call is untestable without DNA. CDR3 length equals 14 residues. Germline-derived CDR1 and CDR2 are SNHLY and FYNNEI.

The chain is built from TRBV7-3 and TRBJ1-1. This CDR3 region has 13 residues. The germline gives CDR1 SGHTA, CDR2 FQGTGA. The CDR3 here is CASSSGKSTEAFF.

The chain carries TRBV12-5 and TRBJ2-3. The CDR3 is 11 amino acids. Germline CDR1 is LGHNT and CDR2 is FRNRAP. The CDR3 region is CASAWGDTQYF.

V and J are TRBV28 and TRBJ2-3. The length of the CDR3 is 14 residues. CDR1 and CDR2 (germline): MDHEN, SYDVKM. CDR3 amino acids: CASSPFVATDTQYF.

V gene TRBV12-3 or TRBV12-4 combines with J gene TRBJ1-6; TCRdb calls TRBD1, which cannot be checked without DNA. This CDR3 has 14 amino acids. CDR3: CASSRTGRDSPLHF.

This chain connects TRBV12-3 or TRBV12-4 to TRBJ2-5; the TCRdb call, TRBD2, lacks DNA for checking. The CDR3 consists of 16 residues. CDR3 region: CASSLVGASSMETQYF.

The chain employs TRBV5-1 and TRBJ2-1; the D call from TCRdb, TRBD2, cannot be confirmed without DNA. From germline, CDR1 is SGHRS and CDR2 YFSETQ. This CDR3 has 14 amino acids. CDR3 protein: CASTLGTSGAPRFF.